These 2 T cell receptor beta chains came from one sample sequenced in a study of T cell repertoires in cytomegalovirus infection. MiXCR, applied by TCRdb to the reads, yields one record per CDR3 protein. The top ten clones hold approximately 30% of a sample with about 190,000 distinct CDR3 sequences, about 28% of them seen once. The sample taken for sequencing was PBMCs. The source is a human donor in good health (CMV status not recorded). Some clones in this sample may be carry-over from other donors' samples.

V usage is TRBV12-3 or TRBV12-4 and J usage is TRBJ1-4; D ambiguous. This CDR3 has 14 residues. V was shortened by 5 bases and J by 8 bases, with 15 bases between the two germline ends. DNA for the CDR3: TGTGCCAGCAGTGGTCCGGGTATAGAAGAAAAACTGTTTTTT. Amino acids: CASSGPGIEEKLFF.

The chain is built from TRBV7-9 and TRBJ1-2; 10 nucleotides match TRBD1. Per the germline V gene, CDR1 is SEHNR and CDR2 is FQNEAQ (reference sequence). This CDR3 region has 19 residues. The V gene end was trimmed by 2 bases and the J gene end by 2 bases; junction bases not matched to a gene: 14. In DNA form, the CDR3 reads TGTGCCAGCAGCTTAAATCACGGGACAGGGGAACCTACGAACTATGGCTACACCTTC. Translating it yields CASSLNHGTGEPTNYGYTF.